Listed below are T cell receptor beta chains from one sample, sequenced in a study of a mutant IDH1 vaccine in newly diagnosed glioma. These TCRs' antigens remain unknown. Assay used: immunoSEQ multiplex PCR; TCRdb lists only in-frame clones, some missing. The data show around 50,000 clones, with about 81% seen just once and around 4.5% held by the top ten. Sequencing used PBMCs, obtained from a glioma patient whose treatment included an IDH1 peptide vaccine. The receptor source for this set is a woman aged 25 to 39 with glioma. Some clones in this sample may be carry-over from other donors' samples. Both conserved end residues are part of each CDR3.

>TRBV7-9
CASSSTGGGMNTEAFF
>TRBV7-2
CASSLGGASEQYF
>TRBV7-2
CASSPGRTGAGGEQFF
>TRBV28
CASRESSYNEQFF
>TRBV2
CASSEWGQGPSNQPQHF
>TRBV19
CASSIATGVPPDAQHF
>TRBV7-9
CASSLAGGSYEQYF
>TRBV7-2
CASSPNRDEQFF
>TRBV19
CASSLRGGRQPQHF
>TRBV7-2
CASSLADRGHPYEQYF
>TRBV2
CASSEGRGADEAFF
>TRBV18
CASSPPQGDRYGYTF
>TRBV27
CASTGTGQYGYTF
>TRBV6-6
CASSYSGRGGYNEQFF
>TRBV19
CASSIFRVGGDGYTF